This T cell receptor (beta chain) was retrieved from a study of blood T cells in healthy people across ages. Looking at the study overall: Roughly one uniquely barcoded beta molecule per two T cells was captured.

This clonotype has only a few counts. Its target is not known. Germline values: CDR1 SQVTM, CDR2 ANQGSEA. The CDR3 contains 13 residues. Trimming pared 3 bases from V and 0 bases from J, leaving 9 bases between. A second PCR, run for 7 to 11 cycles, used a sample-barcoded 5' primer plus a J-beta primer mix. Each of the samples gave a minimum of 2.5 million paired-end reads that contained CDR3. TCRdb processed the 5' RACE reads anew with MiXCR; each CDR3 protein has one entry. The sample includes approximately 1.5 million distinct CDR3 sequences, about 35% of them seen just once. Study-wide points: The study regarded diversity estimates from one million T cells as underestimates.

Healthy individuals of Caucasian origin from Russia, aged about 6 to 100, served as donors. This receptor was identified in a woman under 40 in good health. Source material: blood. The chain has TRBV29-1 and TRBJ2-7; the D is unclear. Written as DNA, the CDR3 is TGCAGCGTTGAGATAGGCGACTCCTACGAGCAGTACTTC. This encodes CSVEIGDSYEQYF.